This T cell receptor beta chain was obtained from a study of metastatic and nonmetastatic thyroid tumors. TCRdb re-called the PCR reads via MiXCR. Among approximately 16,000 clones listed, around 35% were seen once. Prior to thyroid surgery, none of the patients had received any treatment. This clone is deemed medium-sized. In the same sample, other DNA sequences code for this CDR3. Germline lookup yields CDR1 ENHRY and CDR2 SYGVKD. Trimming shortened V by 0 bases and J by 0 bases, and 8 bases separated the two germline ends. CDR3 length: 15 residues. Sequenced input: tumor tissue. This chain joins TRBV10-3 and TRBJ1-1; no clear D gene. The TCR originated in a female donor with papillary thyroid cancer or a benign thyroid nodule (not recorded which). Some clones in this sample may be carry-over from other donors' samples. The CDR3 DNA sequence: TGTGCCATCAGTGAGTCTCAGGATCTGAACACTGAAGCTTTCTTT. Translating gives CAISESQDLNTEAFF.